This T cell receptor (beta chain) came from a study of cytomegalovirus exposure and HLA in healthy donors. Points from the study as a whole: 164 TCR beta chains were listed as cytomegalovirus-associated.

This clone was found a few times. The antigen is undetermined. It was with 60 Vbeta and 13 Jbeta primers that the PCR ran. Sequencing was performed with immunoSEQ multiplex PCR; in TCRdb, only in-frame clones are kept and a portion is missing. The table has more than 80,000 clones, roughly 80% seen once. Donors consisted of healthy bone marrow donors. The study sampled nominally healthy donors, though unrecorded immune exposures were likely. This CDR3 has 14 residues. The germline V gene encodes CDR1 SGDLS and CDR2 YYNGEE. J gave up 4 bases and V 3 bases, and 7 bases lay outside the gene matches. V is TRBV9 and J is TRBJ2-7, with TRBD2 identical over 7 bases. The sample comprised PBMCs. The source of this sequence is a girl aged 2-10 years in good health and CMV-seropositive. The DNA of the CDR3 is TGTGCCAGCAGCGCCACTAGCGTGTGGTACGAGCAGTACTTC. The encoded protein is CASSATSVWYEQYF.